This TCR beta chain comes out of a study of blood T cell repertoires in COVID-19. V was clipped by 1 base and J by 2 bases, with 10 bases between them. The CDR3 sequence is 14 residues long. CDR1 and CDR2 from the germline V gene are SGHTS and YDEGEE. Profiling relied on immunoSEQ multiplex PCR, and the TCRdb table lists in-frame clones only, not all of them. The table shows about 140,000 clones, with around 83% occurring only once. The clonotype originates from a woman older than 75 with acute or convalescent COVID-19. The source material was peripheral blood. V usage is TRBV5-8 and J usage is TRBJ2-7, with D hard to call. The CDR3 sequence: CASSLYSATYEQYF. In nucleotides, the CDR3 is TGTGCCAGCAGCTTGTATTCTGCGACCTACGAGCAGTACTTC.